One and the same sample provided the 9 T cell receptor beta chains below, sequenced in a study of shared clonotypes between healthy human individuals. Sequencing used immunoSEQ multiplex PCR; TCRdb keeps in-frame clones, though not all of them. Seen here are millions of clones, roughly 94% observed once, and the top ten hold 0.1% to 0.15%. Sequenced: naive CD4+ T cells sorted from blood. The subset: CD45RA+ positively selected. These receptors all come from a man aged 18 to 30 in good health.

A word on this clone: Being one base from a much bigger clone, this may be a read error. The J gene is TRBJ1-6, the V gene TRBV19; a possible D gene is TRBD1 (5 bases). This CDR3 is built from 13 residues. V shed 5 bases and J shed 4 bases, with 6 bases lying between them. Per germline, CDR1 LNHDA and CDR2 SQIVND (reference sequence). The CDR3: CASSRQYNSPLHF. The DNA of the CDR3 is TGTGCCAGTAGTCGACAGTATAATTCACCCCTCCACTTT.

The rearrangement links TRBV5-6 to TRBJ1-4; D gene unclear. There are 12 residues in the CDR3. CDR1 is SGHDT and CDR2 is YYEEEE in the germline V gene. With 1 base removed from V and 8 bases from J, the gap between germline ends came to 6 bases. CDR3 region: CASSLNSEKLFF. In nucleotides, the CDR3 is TGTGCCAGCAGCTTGAACAGCGAAAAACTGTTTTTT. The full variable domain, in which reference TRBV5-6 and TRBJ1-4 provide the parts outside the CDR3, is DAGVTQSPTHLIKTRGQQVTLRCSPKSGHDTVSWYQQALGQGPQFIFQYYEEEERQRGNFPDRFSGHQFPNYSSELNVNALLLGDSALYLCASSLNSEKLFFGSGTQLSVL.

Regarding this clone: The same CDR3 can be traced to other DNA sequences in this sample. V usage is TRBV5-1 and J usage is TRBJ1-1; D unresolved. Trimming removed 1 base at V and 1 base at J, with 8 bases between. From germline, CDR1 is SGHRS and CDR2 YFSETQ. CDR3 length: 14 amino acids. The CDR3 DNA follows: TGCGCCAGCAGCTTGACCAGCCAGAACACTGAAGCTTTCTTT. This codes for CASSLTSQNTEAFF.

This clone was counted a single time. The chain is built from TRBV6-5 and TRBJ2-7; 10 bases are a match to TRBD2. Germline V CDR1 and CDR2: MNHEY, SVGAGI. The CDR3 sequence is 14 residues long. V was clipped by 1 base and J by 6 bases; unmatched bases: 3. CDR3 nucleotides: TGTGCCAGCAGTTACTACAGCGGGAGGGGCGAGCAGTACTTC. Amino acids: CASSYYSGRGEQYF.

The chain employs TRBV6-1 and TRBJ2-5; D may match TRBD1 or TRBD2 (5 bases each). Trimming took 4 bases from V and 5 from J, leaving 17 bases between them. This CDR3 spans 15 amino acids. Germline values: CDR1 MNHNS, CDR2 SASEGT. This chain's CDR3 is CASSAPGTLGETQYF. DNA of the CDR3: TGTGCCAGCAGTGCTCCTGGGACCCTTGGGGAGACCCAGTACTTC.

The V gene is TRBV30, the J gene TRBJ2-7; D possibly corresponds to TRBD1 (6 bases). Trimming removed 0 bases at V and 7 bases at J, with 22 bases between. The germline V gene has CDR1 GTSNPN and CDR2 SVGIG (reference sequence). The CDR3 sequence is 16 residues long. The CDR3 reads CAWSVRTRLNRAEQYF. CDR3 DNA sequence: TGTGCCTGGAGTGTACGGACGAGATTAAACAGGGCAGAGCAGTACTTC.

The rearrangement links TRBV6-5 to TRBJ2-7; 7 bases map to TRBD2. Germline V gene sequence: CDR1 MNHEY, CDR2 SVGAGI. The CDR3 consists of 15 residues. The junction had 12 bases not matched to a gene; V was cut back by 4 bases and J by 6 bases. The CDR3 loop reads CASSSTGLAEGEQYF. The CDR3 nucleotides are TGTGCCAGCAGTTCTACCGGGCTAGCGGAGGGCGAGCAGTACTTC.

The CDR3 is CASRLETGNNEQFF. DNA of the CDR3: TGTGCCAGCCGGCTCGAGACAGGGAACAATGAGCAGTTCTTC. The gene calls are TRBV11-1 and TRBJ2-1; 7 bases align to TRBD1. V dropped 8 bases and J dropped 5; count of bases not matched to a gene: 9. The CDR3 is 14 residues long. Germline CDR1 SGHAT, CDR2 FQDESV (reference sequence).

This chain connects TRBV25-1 to TRBJ1-1, with D possibly being TRBD1 (6 bases). This CDR3 comprises 15 residues. CDR1 and CDR2 (germline): MGHDK, SYGVNS. The V end lost 5 bases, the J end lost 3 bases, and 16 bases lay between the germline ends. CDR3 loop: CASSRLGGEHTEAFF. CDR3 DNA sequence: TGTGCCAGCAGTCGCCTTGGGGGCGAGCACACTGAAGCTTTCTTT. The variable domain in full, with the rest retrieved from reference TRBV25-1 and TRBJ1-1, is EADIYQTPRYLVIGTGKKITLECSQTMGHDKMYWYQQDPGMELHLIHYSYGVNSTEKGDLSSESTVSRIRTEHFPLTLESARPSHTSQYLCASSRLGGEHTEAFFGQGTRLTVV.